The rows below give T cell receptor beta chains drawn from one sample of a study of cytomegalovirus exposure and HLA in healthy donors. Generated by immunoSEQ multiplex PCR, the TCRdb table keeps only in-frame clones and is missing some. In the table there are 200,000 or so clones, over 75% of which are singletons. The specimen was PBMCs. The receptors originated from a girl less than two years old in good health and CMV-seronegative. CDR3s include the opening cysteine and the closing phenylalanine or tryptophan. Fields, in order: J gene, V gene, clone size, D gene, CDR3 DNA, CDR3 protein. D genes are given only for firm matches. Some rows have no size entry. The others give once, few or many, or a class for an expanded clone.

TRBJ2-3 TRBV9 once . TGTGCCAGCAGCGTAGCTGGAGTAGGCGACCTCGAGGGAGATACGCAGTATTTT CASSVAGVGDLEGDTQYF
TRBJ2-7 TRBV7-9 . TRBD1 TGTTCCAGCAGCCAGTCAGGGACAGACATATCCTACGAGCAGTACTTC CSSSQSGTDISYEQYF
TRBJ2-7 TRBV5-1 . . TGCGCCAGCAGCCTGGGACATCCCTACGAGCAGTACTTC CASSLGHPYEQYF
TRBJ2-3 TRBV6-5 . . TGTGCCAGCAGTTACTCGCGTGGACCTGGAGGGAAGTATTTT CASSYSRGPGGKYF
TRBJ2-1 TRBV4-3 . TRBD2 TGCGCCAGCAGCCAAGATGCTTACTTAGCGGGAGCAGAGGGTTACAATGAGCAGTTCTTC CASSQDAYLAGAEGYNEQFF
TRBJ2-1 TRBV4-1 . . TGCGCCAGCAGCCAAGGGACAGTAGGCTCCTACAATGAGCAGTTCTTC CASSQGTVGSYNEQFF
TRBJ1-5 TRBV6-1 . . TGTGCCAGCAGTACGACAGGACTTCAGCCCCAGCATTTT CASSTTGLQPQHF
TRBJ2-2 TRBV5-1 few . TGCGCCAGCAAAGGGGGGGACACCGGGGAGCTGTTTTTT CASKGGDTGELFF
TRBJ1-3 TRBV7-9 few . TGTGCCAGCAGTCCAGGAAGCTCTGGAAACACCATATATTTT CASSPGSSGNTIYF
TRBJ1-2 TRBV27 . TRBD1 TGTGCCAGCAGTTTATCGACAGGGGGGGGCTATTATGGCTACACCTTC CASSLSTGGGYYGYTF
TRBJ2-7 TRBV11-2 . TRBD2 TGTGCCAGCAGCTTAGGACTAGCGGGACCCCCCTACGAGCAGTACTTC CASSLGLAGPPYEQYF
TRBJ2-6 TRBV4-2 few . TGTGCCAGCAGCCAAGTGGCTAGCTCTGGGGCCAACGTCCTGACTTTC CASSQVASSGANVLTF
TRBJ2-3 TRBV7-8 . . TGTGCCAGCAGCCGCCTGCGTGGTTTCACAGATACGCAGTATTTT CASSRLRGFTDTQYF
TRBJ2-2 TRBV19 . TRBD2 TGTGCCAGTAGTATAGGACTAGCAATAAACACCGGGGAGCTGTTTTTT CASSIGLAINTGELFF
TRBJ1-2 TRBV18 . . TGTGCCAGCTCACCCAAGGGACAACGAGCTAACTATGGCTACACCTTC CASSPKGQRANYGYTF
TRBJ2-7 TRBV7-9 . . TGTGCCAGCAGCTCAAATGTCTGGGGCCGCGACAGCTACGAGCAGTACTTC CASSSNVWGRDSYEQYF
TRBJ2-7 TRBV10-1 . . TGCGCCAGCAGATACCACAGGGTTGCCTACGAGCAGTACTTC CASRYHRVAYEQYF
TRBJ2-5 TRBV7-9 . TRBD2 TGTGCCAGCAGCGAGACAATAGCGGGGGGGCGCGAGACCCAGTACTTC CASSETIAGGRETQYF
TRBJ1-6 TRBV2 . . TGTGCCAGCAGTGGAGATCAGGGGAGCTCCTATAATTCACCCCTCCACTTT CASSGDQGSSYNSPLHF
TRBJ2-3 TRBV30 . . TGTGCCTGGAGTGTAAAGGGGGCAGATACGCAGTATTTT CAWSVKGADTQYF
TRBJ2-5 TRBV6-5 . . TGTGCCAGCAGTTACAGCAAAACTATTCAAGAGACCCAGTACTTC CASSYSKTIQETQYF
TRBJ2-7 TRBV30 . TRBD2 TGTGCCTGGAGTGACAACCCTAATTCTAGCGGGAGGGTTTGGGAGCAGTACTTC CAWSDNPNSSGRVWEQYF
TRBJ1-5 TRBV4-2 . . TGTGCCAGCAGCCAAGCAGTGTCGGGGGGTAATCAGCCCCAGCATTTT CASSQAVSGGNQPQHF
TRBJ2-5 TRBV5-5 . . TGTGCCAGCAGCATCCCTGCGGGAGAGACCCAGTACTTC CASSIPAGETQYF
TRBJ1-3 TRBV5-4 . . TGTGCCAGCAGCTTGGGAGCGTACTCTGGAAACACCATATATTTT CASSLGAYSGNTIYF
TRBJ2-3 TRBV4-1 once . TGCGCCAGCAGCCAAGATCCCGCGCGGGCAGATACGCAGTATTTT CASSQDPARADTQYF
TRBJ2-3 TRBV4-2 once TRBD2 TGTGCCAGCAGCCAAGAGGCGGGGGGGTTTACCGATACGCAGTATTTT CASSQEAGGFTDTQYF
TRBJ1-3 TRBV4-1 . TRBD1 TGCGCCAGCAGCCAGGGACAGAATGGAAACACCATATATTTT CASSQGQNGNTIYF
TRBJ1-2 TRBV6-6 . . TGTGCCAGCAGTTCGAGCCAAAACTATGGCTACACCTTC CASSSSQNYGYTF
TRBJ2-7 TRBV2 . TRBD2 TGTGCCAGCACGCTGGGGAGCGGGGGCTCCTACGAGCAGTACTTC CASTLGSGGSYEQYF
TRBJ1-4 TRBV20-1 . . TGCAGTGTTAGGGGCCGCGAAAAACTGTTTTTT CSVRGREKLFF
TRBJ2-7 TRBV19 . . TGTGCCAGTAGTCCGCGAGTAGAGTCCTACGAGCAGTACTTC CASSPRVESYEQYF
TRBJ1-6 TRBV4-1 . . TGCGCCAGCACGGTGGAGGCTAATTATAATTCACCCCTCCACTTT CASTVEANYNSPLHF
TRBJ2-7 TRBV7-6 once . TGTGCCAGCAGCTTAGGTGCGGGCGTGGTGGACAGACTGTACTTC CASSLGAGVVDRLYF
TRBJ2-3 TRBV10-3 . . TGTGCCATCAGGACAGGAGACAGTATTAGCACAGATACGCAGTATTTT CAIRTGDSISTDTQYF
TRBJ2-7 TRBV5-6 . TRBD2 TGTGCCAGCAGCTTCGGACTAGCGCGAAGCTACGAGCAGTACTTC CASSFGLARSYEQYF
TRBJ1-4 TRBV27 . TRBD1 TGTGCCAGCAGCGACAGGGCGGGTGAAAAACTGTTTTTT CASSDRAGEKLFF
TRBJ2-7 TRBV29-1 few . TGCAGCGTTGTTGGGAGCCGGGACTCCCGCTCCTACGAGCAGTACTTC CSVVGSRDSRSYEQYF
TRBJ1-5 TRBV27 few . TGTGCCAGCAGTTTAGTGGGTTACGCGGATCAGCCCCAGCATTTT CASSLVGYADQPQHF
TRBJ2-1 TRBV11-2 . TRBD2 TGTGCCAGCAGCCCCCACCTACTAGCGGGGTATTACAATGAGCAGTTCTTC CASSPHLLAGYYNEQFF
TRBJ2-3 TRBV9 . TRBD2 TGTGCCAGCAGCGTAGATCCTAGCGGGGCGGGAGATACGCAGTATTTT CASSVDPSGAGDTQYF
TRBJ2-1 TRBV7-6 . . TGTGCCAGCAGCATACTAGAAGGATCCTACAATGAGCAGTTCTTC CASSILEGSYNEQFF
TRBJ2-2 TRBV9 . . TGTGCCAGCAGCGTAGACGGGGGGAACACCGGGGAGCTGTTTTTT CASSVDGGNTGELFF
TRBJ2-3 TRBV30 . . TGTGCCTGGAGTGTAGACTATTCTAGCACAGATACGCAGTATTTT CAWSVDYSSTDTQYF
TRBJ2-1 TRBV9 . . TGTGCCAGCAGCGTAGTTCCAGCAGCGGGCAATGAGCAGTTCTTC CASSVVPAAGNEQFF
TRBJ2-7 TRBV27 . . TGTGCCAGCAGGCCGGGAGACCACTACGAGCAGTACTTC CASRPGDHYEQYF
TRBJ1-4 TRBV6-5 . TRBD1 TGTGCCAGCAGTTACTCGCTAGGGGGCGGAAAACTGTTTTTT CASSYSLGGGKLFF
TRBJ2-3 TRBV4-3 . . TGCGCCAGCAGCCAAGGTGCTCTAGCGTCGGTCACAGATACGCAGTATTTT CASSQGALASVTDTQYF
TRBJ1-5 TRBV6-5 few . TGTGCCAGCAGCTCAGGCAGGGGTTACAATCAGCCCCAGCATTTT CASSSGRGYNQPQHF
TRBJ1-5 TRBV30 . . TGTGCCTGGGGACACTTCAGCAATCAGCCCCAGCATTTT CAWGHFSNQPQHF
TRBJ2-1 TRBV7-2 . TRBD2 TGTGCCAGCAGCTTCACTAGCGGGGCCTACAATGAGCAGTTCTTC CASSFTSGAYNEQFF
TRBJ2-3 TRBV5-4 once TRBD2 TGTGCCAGCACCCTAGCGGGGGGGCCGGATACGCAGTATTTT CASTLAGGPDTQYF
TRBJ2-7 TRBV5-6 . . TGTGCCAGCAGCTTCAGCAGGGACGAGCAGTACTTC CASSFSRDEQYF
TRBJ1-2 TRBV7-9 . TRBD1 TGTTCCAGCAGCTTAGACAGGGTGAGAACTAACTATGGCTACACCTTC CSSSLDRVRTNYGYTF
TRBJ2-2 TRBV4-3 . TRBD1 TGCGCCAGCAGCCAGGACAGGGTTCCGGGGGAGCTGTTTTTT CASSQDRVPGELFF
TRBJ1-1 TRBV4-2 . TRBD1 TGTGCCAGCAGCCCTACGACAGGGAATAGGGAAGCTTTCTTT CASSPTTGNREAFF
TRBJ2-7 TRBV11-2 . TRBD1 TGTGCCAGCAGCCTCCAGGTACAGGGGCCTATCTCCTACGAGCAGTACTTC CASSLQVQGPISYEQYF
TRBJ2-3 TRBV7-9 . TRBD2 TGTGCCAGCAGCCCGAAGCGGGGGGGCACAGATACGCAGTATTTT CASSPKRGGTDTQYF
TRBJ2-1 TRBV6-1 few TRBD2 TGTGCCAGCAGTGGACTAGCGGGGGGGGAGGTGCAGTTCTTC CASSGLAGGEVQFF